This passage covers 27 T cell receptor beta chains from one sample sequenced in a study of cytomegalovirus exposure and HLA in healthy donors. PCR amplification relied on 60 Vbeta primers (plus 13 Jbeta primers). TCRdb keeps only in-frame clones here, not all; method: immunoSEQ multiplex PCR. The sample consists of tens of thousands of clones, about 84% of them appearing once. The specimen sequenced was PBMCs. Receptors were obtained from a girl under 10 years old in good health and CMV-seropositive.

The chain is built from TRBV5-6 and TRBJ1-2, with D uncertain. Germline V gene data show CDR1 as SGHDT and CDR2 as YYEEEE. The CDR3 loop spans 13 amino acids. The chain's CDR3 is CASREGPSYGYTF. In DNA, the CDR3 is TGTGCGAGTCGAGAGGGCCCTAGCTATGGCTACACCTTC.

The genes are TRBV27 and TRBJ1-1; the D is unclear. CDR1 and CDR2 from the germline V gene are MNHEY and SMNVEV (reference sequence). The length of the CDR3 is 13 residues. V lost 7 bases and J lost 3, with 12 bases in between. CDR3 amino acids: CASIPYGDTEAFF. The CDR3 coding sequence is TGTGCCAGCATTCCCTACGGGGACACTGAAGCTTTCTTT.

This clone has only one observation. The rearrangement links TRBV5-1 to TRBJ1-1, with 8 bases identical to TRBD1. CDR3 length equals 13 residues. V lost 4 bases, J lost 11 bases, and 10 bases stayed unmatched. Per germline, CDR1 SGHRS and CDR2 YFSETQ. This CDR3 reads CASSGNGQGPAFF. The CDR3 bases are TGCGCCAGCAGCGGCAATGGACAGGGTCCCGCTTTCTTT.

This chain links TRBV7-9 with TRBJ1-2, with TRBD1 as a possible D gene (6 bases). Germline V lookup: CDR1 SEHNR, CDR2 FQNEAQ (reference sequence). This CDR3 spans 15 amino acids. V dropped 4 bases and J dropped 8 bases, with 20 bases sitting between them. CDR3 coding DNA: TGTGCCAGCAGCTCATTCCCGGCAGGGGATTGGGGCTACACCTTC. It specifies CASSSFPAGDWGYTF.

V and J are TRBV7-2 and TRBJ1-2; a possible D gene is TRBD1 (5 bases). Trimming removed 6 bases at V and 5 bases at J, with 13 bases between. The CDR3 consists of 13 residues. The germline V gene has CDR1 SGHTA and CDR2 FQGNSA. CDR3 residues: CASRTGGLYGYTF. In DNA, the CDR3 is TGTGCCAGCAGAACAGGTGGCTTATATGGCTACACCTTC.

As concerns this clone: Other DNA sequences in the same sample also yield this CDR3. CDR3 DNA: TGTGCCAGCAGTCTACGAGAAAAACTGTTTTTT. It translates to CASSLREKLFF. This chain links TRBV28 with TRBJ1-4; no firm D call. CDR1 is MDHEN and CDR2 is SYDVKM in the germline V gene. This CDR3 is 11 amino acids long. V lost 5 bases and J 8 bases, leaving 6 bases between the germline ends.

The chain has TRBV15 and TRBJ2-3; D gene unclear. V shed 2 bases and J shed 0 bases, with 6 bases lying between them. The germline CDR1 and CDR2 sequences are LNHNV and YYDKDF (reference sequence). The CDR3 runs to 14 residues. The CDR3 spells CATSRSTSTDTQYF. The CDR3 coding sequence is TGTGCCACCAGCAGAAGTACTAGCACAGATACGCAGTATTTT.

The chain has TRBV6-5 and TRBJ1-2; D might be TRBD1 (5 bases). There are 12 residues in the CDR3. V gave up 8 bases and J gave up 8 bases, with 15 bases separating them. The germline gives CDR1 MNHEY, CDR2 SVGAGI. CDR3 loop: CASGGKGRGYTF. The DNA for the CDR3 is TGTGCCAGCGGGGGGAAGGGGAGAGGCTACACCTTC.

The V and J genes are TRBV29-1 and TRBJ1-2; maybe TRBD1 (5 bases). With 5 bases removed from V and 4 bases from J, the gap between germline ends came to 11 bases. The CDR3 contains 12 residues. The germline gives CDR1 SQVTM, CDR2 ANQGSEA. CDR3 residues: CSVHTGTYGYTF. The CDR3 bases are TGCAGCGTTCATACAGGCACCTATGGCTACACCTTC.

The V gene is TRBV28, the J gene TRBJ1-2; TRBD1 aligns across 10 bases. The CDR3 is 14 amino acids. J was trimmed by 8 bases and V by 5 bases; bases with no gene match: 8. In germline, CDR1 is MDHEN, CDR2 SYDVKM. The CDR3 DNA reads TGTGCCAGCAGTCAATTGACAGGGGGCGAGGGCTACACCTTC. Protein sequence: CASSQLTGGEGYTF.

This chain connects TRBV27 to TRBJ2-7, with 9 nucleotides matching TRBD2. The trim removed 5 bases at V and 2 bases at J, leaving 13 bases unmatched. Germline CDR1 is MNHEY and CDR2 is SMNVEV (reference sequence). This CDR3 comprises 17 residues. CDR3 amino acids: CASSPLLRLAGPYEQYF. The CDR3, as DNA: TGTGCCAGCAGTCCCCTCCTTAGGCTAGCGGGACCCTACGAGCAGTACTTC.

J is TRBJ2-5 and V is TRBV27, with 9 bases that match TRBD1. Germline loops: CDR1 MNHEY, CDR2 SMNVEV (reference sequence). V lost 1 base to trimming and J lost 4 bases; unmatched junction nucleotides: 13. The CDR3 spans 18 residues. The CDR3 loop is CASSLFGHRGQVRETQYF. For the CDR3, the DNA is TGTGCCAGCAGTTTATTTGGTCACAGGGGGCAAGTCCGAGAGACCCAGTACTTC.

V usage is TRBV6-1 and J usage is TRBJ2-5; weak D call: TRBD1 (6 bases). Germline CDR1 and CDR2: MNHNS and SASEGT. The CDR3 runs to 14 residues. V lost 1 base, J lost 4 bases, and 10 bases lay in between. The CDR3 region has the DNA TGTGCCAGCAGTGAAGGGTCCAGGGGAGAGACCCAGTACTTC. This codes for CASSEGSRGETQYF.

The chain uses TRBV5-1 and TRBJ2-5; 7 bases are shared with TRBD2. Germline CDR1 reads SGHRS; CDR2 reads YFSETQ. CDR3 length: 15 residues. The V and J ends lost 4 bases and 4 bases, in that order; junction bases with no gene match: 10. CDR3 sequence: CASSPRSTSIETQYF. The CDR3 DNA sequence: TGCGCCAGCAGCCCACGGTCGACTAGCATAGAGACCCAGTACTTC.

The V call is TRBV10-3, the J call TRBJ1-5; D is ambiguous. V gave up 4 bases and J gave up 7 bases, with 11 bases separating them. The CDR3 consists of 13 residues. Germline V CDR1 and CDR2: ENHRY, SYGVKD. Here the CDR3 reads CAISGGLWQPQHF. CDR3 sequence (DNA): TGTGCCATCAGTGGAGGGTTGTGGCAGCCCCAGCATTTT.

On this clone itself: One end of the junction does not line up with germline, which may come from a read error. The J gene is TRBJ1-2, the V gene TRBV20-1; D perhaps matches TRBD1 (6 bases). This CDR3 region has 11 residues. Germline loops: CDR1 DFQATT, CDR2 SNEGSKA (reference sequence). CDR3 sequence: CSARTEQGYTF. In DNA form, the CDR3 reads TGCAGCGCTAGGACAGAGCAAGGCTACACCTTC.

The CDR3 is CASSQRTAGTEAFF. In DNA, the CDR3 is TGCGCCAGCAGCCAGCGGACAGCCGGGACTGAAGCTTTCTTT. V is TRBV4-1 and J is TRBJ1-1; D might be TRBD1 (6 bases). V was pared by 3 bases and J by 5 bases, with 13 bases between. Per the germline V gene, CDR1 is MGHRA and CDR2 is YSYEKL. The CDR3 sequence is 14 residues long.

The chain couples TRBV19 to TRBJ1-3, with 7 nucleotides matching TRBD1. The CDR3 loop spans 16 amino acids. Germline CDR1 and CDR2: LNHDA and SQIVND (reference sequence). After removal of 5 bases from V and 0 bases from J, the junction contained 7 bases not matched to a gene. The CDR3 sequence: CASSPYRGLSGNTIYF. The CDR3 bases are TGTGCCAGTAGTCCGTACAGGGGTCTCTCTGGAAACACCATATATTTT.

This chain uses TRBV10-1 with TRBJ2-2, with D uncertain. This CDR3 is 12 amino acids long. From germline, CDR1 is WNHNN and CDR2 SYGVQD (reference sequence). The V end was cut by 4 bases, the J end by 6 bases, with 6 bases between. CDR3: CASSATSGELFF. CDR3 sequence (DNA): TGCGCCAGCAGTGCCACTTCCGGGGAGCTGTTTTTT.

The V call is TRBV30, the J call TRBJ2-3; no clear D gene. The CDR3 totals 14 residues. The V gene lost 0 bases and the J gene lost 5 bases, with 12 bases spanning the gap. Germline loops: CDR1 GTSNPN, CDR2 SVGIG (reference sequence). DNA of the CDR3: TGTGCCTGGAGTGTAGCAAACCCTGGAGATACGCAGTATTTT. Protein: CAWSVANPGDTQYF.

The genes are TRBV7-8 and TRBJ1-3; D is perhaps TRBD1 (5 bases). Germline CDR1 and CDR2: SGHVS and FQNEAQ. The CDR3 runs 14 residues. Trimming stripped 5 bases from V and 0 bases from J, with 8 bases between. The CDR3 region has the DNA TGTGCCAGCAGCCCCGGACACTCTGGAAACACCATATATTTT. Residues: CASSPGHSGNTIYF.

V and J are TRBV28 and TRBJ2-1; TRBD1 agrees at 9 bases. Per germline, CDR1 MDHEN and CDR2 SYDVKM. V was clipped by 3 bases and J by 6 bases; unmatched bases: 12. The length of the CDR3 is 17 residues. This CDR3 reads CASSFPGQGGSSNEQFF. The CDR3, as DNA: TGTGCCAGCAGTTTTCCGGGACAGGGAGGAAGCAGCAATGAGCAGTTCTTC.

The chain joins TRBV14 to TRBJ2-7; 11 bases are a match to TRBD1. The V gene's germline CDR1 is SGHDN and CDR2 FVKESK. The CDR3 contains 15 residues. Germline trimming cut 3 bases from V and 9 bases from J; bases unmatched to any gene: 10. The CDR3 region is CASSHSSDRGLVQYF. The CDR3 coding sequence is TGTGCCAGCAGCCATTCATCGGACAGGGGGCTCGTGCAGTACTTC.

The chain uses TRBV2 and TRBJ1-5; D ambiguous. Trimming stripped 8 bases from V and 3 bases from J, with 8 bases between. CDR1 and CDR2 from the germline V gene are SNHLY and FYNNEI. CDR3 size: 12 residues. For the CDR3, the DNA is TGTGCCAGCCGGGGAGACAATCAGCCCCAGCATTTT. Protein: CASRGDNQPQHF.

The CDR3 is CASSYSGESSGNTIYF. The CDR3 DNA reads TGTGCCAGCAGTTACTCAGGAGAAAGCTCTGGAAACACCATATATTTT. This chain links TRBV6-5 with TRBJ1-3, with no clear D. V was trimmed by 0 bases and J by 0 bases, leaving 9 bases between them. This CDR3 comprises 16 residues. Per germline, CDR1 MNHEY and CDR2 SVGAGI.

The chain uses TRBV27 and TRBJ2-7; unclear D gene. Trimming cost V 8 bases and J 7 bases, with 12 bases left between them. The V gene's germline CDR1 is MNHEY and CDR2 SMNVEV (reference sequence). The CDR3 runs 11 residues. The CDR3 here is CASSPPPEQYF. CDR3 nucleotide sequence: TGTGCCAGCTCCCCCCCTCCGGAGCAGTACTTC.

This chain uses TRBV15 with TRBJ1-2; D gene unclear. Deletions cut 2 bases from V and 3 bases from J, with 10 bases between. Germline CDR1 is LNHNV and CDR2 is YYDKDF (reference sequence). The CDR3 length is 14 residues. Here the CDR3 reads CATSRSTVYYGYTF. CDR3 coding DNA: TGTGCCACCAGCAGAAGCACAGTATACTATGGCTACACCTTC. The variable domain in full, with the rest retrieved from reference TRBV15 and TRBJ1-2, is DAMVIQNPRYQVTQFGKPVTLSCSQTLNHNVMYWYQQKSSQAPKLLFHYYDKDFNNEADTPDNFQSRRPNTSFCFLDIRSPGLGDTAMYLCATSRSTVYYGYTFGSGTRLTVV.